This TCR beta chain came from a study of graft-versus-host responses after intestinal transplantation. Study information: Each patient got anti-thymocyte globulin induction, then tacrolimus and steroids for roughly 3 years.

CDR1 LNHDA and CDR2 SQIVND come from the germline V gene (reference sequence). Trimming shortened V by 2 bases and J by 7 bases, and 14 bases separated the two germline ends. CDR3 size: 15 residues. Worth noting for this clone: The antigen is unknown.

Assay used: immunoSEQ multiplex PCR; TCRdb lists only in-frame clones, some missing. The sample consists of about 35,000 clones, over 85% of them appearing once. General study points: Where graft-donor T cell macrochimerism was present, patients had high graft-versus-host to host-versus-graft clonal ratios in allografts. Detection of GvH clones occurred in recipient marrow, and some had their first appearance in ileum or blood.

V and J are TRBV19 and TRBJ2-2; D is possibly TRBD1 (6 bases). The clonotype comes from a human patient who received an intestinal transplant, so some T cells may come from the graft donor. Sequenced material: PBMCs, taken 16 days after intestinal transplant. The CDR3 reads CASSIQGTGYGELFF. The CDR3 DNA reads TGTGCCAGTAGTATACAGGGGACCGGATACGGGGAGCTGTTTTTT.